These 10 T cell receptor beta chains originate from one sample sequenced in a study of blood T cell repertoires in COVID-19. Repertoires were generated with immunoSEQ multiplex PCR, while TCRdb's copy carries only in-frame clones and drops some. The sample gives about 160,000 clones, around 93% of which show up once; about 4.5% is in the top ten. Sequenced: peripheral blood. These receptor sequences come from a woman aged 45-60 years with acute or convalescent COVID-19.

This rearrangement joins TRBV10-1 to TRBJ1-1; 8 nucleotides match TRBD1. Trimming removed 8 bases from V and 4 bases from J; junction bases left unmatched: 6. CDR1 and CDR2 from the germline V gene are WNHNN and SYGVQD (reference sequence). The length of the CDR3 is 13 residues. Written as DNA, the CDR3 is TGCGCCAGCCGGACAGGGATCGCCACTGAAGCTTTCTTT. This translates into CASRTGIATEAFF.

This chain uses TRBV11-1 with TRBJ2-5; TRBD2 is a possible D gene (6 bases). Trimming cost V 4 bases and J 5 bases, with 17 bases left between them. This CDR3 contains 15 residues. Germline values: CDR1 SGHAT, CDR2 FQDESV (reference sequence). Here the CDR3 reads CASSYLAVRSETQYF. CDR3 sequence (DNA): TGTGCCAGCAGCTACTTAGCGGTGAGATCGGAGACCCAGTACTTC.

The rearrangement uses TRBV19 and TRBJ1-5; 12 bases agree with TRBD1. Germline V gene sequence: CDR1 LNHDA, CDR2 SQIVND (reference sequence). This CDR3 has 16 residues. Losses at the gene ends were 5 bases for V and 5 bases for J; bases not matched to a gene: 7. CDR3 DNA: TGTGCCAGTAGTTTGGGGGACAGGGGGCTTCATCAGCCCCAGCATTTT. It encodes CASSLGDRGLHQPQHF. Variable domain in full (rest from reference TRBV19 and TRBJ1-5): DGGITQSPKYLFRKEGQNVTLSCEQNLNHDAMYWYRQDPGQGLRLIYYSQIVNDFQKGDIAEGYSVSREKKESFPLTVTSAQKNPTAFYLCASSLGDRGLHQPQHFGDGTRLSIL.

The rearrangement links TRBV28 to TRBJ1-5, with 9 nucleotides matching TRBD1. The junction had 6 bases not matched to a gene; V was cut back by 6 bases and J by 6 bases. Germline lookup yields CDR1 MDHEN and CDR2 SYDVKM. CDR3 length: 14 amino acids. The CDR3 loop reads CASSPRQGVQPQHF. The CDR3 coding sequence is TGTGCCAGCAGCCCACGACAGGGGGTTCAGCCCCAGCATTTT.

The chain couples TRBV5-4 to TRBJ1-2; 8 bases align to TRBD1. Looked up from germline, CDR1 is SGHNT and CDR2 is YYREEE (reference sequence). This CDR3 is built from 14 residues. V was pared by 4 bases and J by 2 bases, with 4 bases of the junction left unmatched. CDR3 residues: CASSIRTGNYGYTF. The CDR3 DNA is TGTGCCAGCAGCATCCGGACAGGGAACTATGGCTACACCTTC. The variable domain in full, completed from reference TRBV5-4 and TRBJ1-2, reads ETGVTQSPTHLIKTRGQQVTLRCSSQSGHNTVSWYQQALGQGPQFIFQYYREEENGRGNFPPRFSGLQFPNYSSELNVNALELDDSALYLCASSIRTGNYGYTFGSGTRLTVV.

The CDR3 DNA reads TGTGCCAGCAGTTTGGCCCCTATTGAAGGGAGGACAGATACGCAGTATTTT. This codes for CASSLAPIEGRTDTQYF. The gene calls are TRBV28 and TRBJ2-3, with a tentative D call TRBD2 (6 bases). Between the trimmed V and J ends, which lost 3 bases and 3 bases, there was a span of 19 bases. The CDR3 contains 17 residues. In germline, CDR1 is MDHEN, CDR2 SYDVKM.

The chain carries TRBV29-1 and TRBJ1-1, with D possibly TRBD1 on 6 matching bases. The CDR3 spans 15 residues. V lost 1 base, J lost 1 base, and 13 bases lay in between. Germline CDR1 is SQVTM and CDR2 is ANQGSEA. CDR3 nucleotide sequence: TGCAGCGTTGAAGGGGTCCAGGGGCCGAACACTGAAGCTTTCTTT. Amino acids: CSVEGVQGPNTEAFF.

V usage is TRBV6-6 and J usage is TRBJ2-7; D gene uncertain. V was cut by 2 bases and J by 2 bases, with 13 bases left in between. There are 15 residues in the CDR3. CDR1 and CDR2 (germline): MNHNY, SVGAGI (reference sequence). The CDR3 DNA is TGTGCCAGCAGTTACCTCTCAGGCATTACCTACGAGCAGTACTTC. Translation gives CASSYLSGITYEQYF.

The V gene is TRBV6-2 or TRBV6-3, the J gene TRBJ1-5, with 8 bases fitting TRBD1. Germline V CDR1 and CDR2: MNHEY, SVGEGT. With V trimmed by 4 bases and J by 3 bases, 5 bases remained unmatched. This CDR3 spans 15 amino acids. The CDR3 loop reads CASSWEDRVNQPQHF. The DNA for the CDR3 is TGTGCCAGCAGTTGGGAGGACAGGGTCAATCAGCCCCAGCATTTT.

The chain joins TRBV11-2 to TRBJ2-7; TRBD1 aligns across 9 bases. Germline CDR1 is SGHAT and CDR2 is FQNNGV. Germline trimming cut 5 bases from V and 2 bases from J; bases unmatched to any gene: 7. There are 15 residues in the CDR3. CDR3 sequence: CASSLSDRGTYEQYF. The CDR3 DNA reads as TGTGCCAGCAGCCTCTCCGACAGGGGGACCTACGAGCAGTACTTC.